The 17 T cell receptor beta chains listed next were all sequenced from one sample in a study of T cells in localized non-small cell lung cancer. Profiled with immunoSEQ multiplex PCR; TCRdb holds only in-frame clones, not every one. There are just over 20,000 clones in the sample; 85% to 90% occur only once, and approximately 15% lies in the top ten. The specimen was PBMCs, collected before any cancer treatment. Receptors originate from a woman between 35 and 70 years old with stage II squamous cell lung carcinoma.

This clone occurred a few times. The chain employs TRBV25-1 and TRBJ2-7; no clear D. Trimming shortened V by 5 bases and J by 3 bases, and 17 bases separated the two germline ends. Germline V gene lookup returns CDR1 MGHDK and CDR2 SYGVNS. This CDR3 comprises 15 residues. CDR3 nucleotides: TGTGCCAGCAGTCAAGGGCCCGACACTCACTACGAGCAGTACTTC. It specifies CASSQGPDTHYEQYF.

This chain joins TRBV4-3 and TRBJ2-7; D possibly corresponds to TRBD2 (6 bases). This CDR3 has 15 amino acids. Trimming shortened V by 0 bases and J by 3 bases, and 12 bases separated the two germline ends. The germline gives CDR1 LGHNA, CDR2 YSLEER. In DNA form, the CDR3 reads TGCGCCAGCAGCCAAGAAGGCGGGATTGGCTACGAGCAGTACTTC. It codes for CASSQEGGIGYEQYF.

CDR3 in amino acids: CASSSMTRTDTQYF. CDR3 nucleotide sequence: TGTGCCAGTAGTTCGATGACTAGAACAGATACGCAGTATTTT. The chain has TRBV19 and TRBJ2-3; TRBD2 is a possible D gene (6 bases). The V gene's germline CDR1 is LNHDA and CDR2 SQIVND (reference sequence). This CDR3 comprises 14 residues. Trimming pared 5 bases from V and 3 bases from J, leaving 12 bases between.

This clone was picked up one time. This chain connects TRBV11-2 to TRBJ2-1, with a tentative D call TRBD2 (6 bases). The V and J ends lost 5 bases and 0 bases respectively, with 14 bases between them. Germline loops: CDR1 SGHAT, CDR2 FQNNGV. The CDR3 is 16 residues long. CDR3 nucleotides: TGTGCCAGCAGCCAAGGGCTAGCGAGCTCCTACAATGAGCAGTTCTTC. It is translated as CASSQGLASSYNEQFF.

The chain employs TRBV29-1 and TRBJ2-1, with 7 bases identical to TRBD2. Trimming at V came to 2 bases and at J to 5 bases, leaving 15 bases not matched to a gene. Looked up from germline, CDR1 is SQVTM and CDR2 is ANQGSEA. There are 17 residues in the CDR3. Written as DNA, the CDR3 is TGCAGCGTTGAATTCGTAATTGGAGCGGGAAGGCACAATGAGCAGTTCTTC. Residues: CSVEFVIGAGRHNEQFF.

Only a few counts were recorded for this clone. At one boundary the junction diverges from the germline segment, which might be a read error. The chain has TRBV11-2 and TRBJ2-1; no reliable D call. The length of the CDR3 is 13 residues. Germline lookup yields CDR1 SGHAT and CDR2 FQNNGV. CDR3 coding DNA: TGTGCCAGCAGCTTAGAGTCCTTCAATGAGCAGTTCTTC. The encoded protein is CASSLESFNEQFF.

This rearrangement joins TRBV19 to TRBJ2-7; D gene ambiguous. This CDR3 spans 15 amino acids. Germline V gives CDR1 LNHDA, CDR2 SQIVND (reference sequence). Trimming removed 2 bases from V and 2 bases from J, with 13 bases in between. The CDR3: CASSIMLVSPYEQYF. The CDR3 region has the DNA TGTGCCAGTAGTATAATGCTAGTTTCGCCCTACGAGCAGTACTTC.

The chain combines TRBV27 with TRBJ1-2, with no clear D. Germline-derived CDR1 and CDR2 are MNHEY and SMNVEV (reference sequence). Deletions cut 7 bases from V and 4 bases from J, with 22 bases between. The length of the CDR3 is 16 residues. The chain's CDR3 is CASTETPDTIGYGYTF. The DNA for the CDR3 is TGTGCCAGCACTGAGACACCCGACACAATTGGCTATGGCTACACCTTC.

CDR3 sequence (DNA): TGTGCCAGTACGACGGGGCTGTACAATGAGCAGTTCTTC. Amino acid sequence: CASTTGLYNEQFF. This chain links TRBV19 with TRBJ2-1, with D tentatively TRBD1 or TRBD2 (5 bases each). The CDR3 loop spans 13 amino acids. CDR1 and CDR2 (germline): LNHDA, SQIVND (reference sequence). Trimming removed 7 bases from V and 4 bases from J, with 11 bases in between.

The chain couples TRBV11-3 to TRBJ2-3; tentative D call: TRBD1 (6 bases). The CDR3 covers 15 residues. V was clipped by 1 base and J by 4 bases, with 12 bases between them. CDR1 is SGHNT, CDR2 YENEEA, per germline. This CDR3 is CASSLVGGNADTQYF. The DNA for the CDR3 is TGTGCCAGCAGCTTAGTTGGGGGCAACGCAGATACGCAGTATTTT.

The rearrangement uses TRBV5-1 and TRBJ2-3; 9 bases match TRBD2. Trimming cost V 4 bases and J 2 bases; bases outside gene matches: 2. The CDR3 covers 14 residues. Germline V CDR1 and CDR2: SGHRS, YFSETQ. The CDR3 region is CASSPGLATDTQYF. CDR3 DNA sequence: TGCGCCAGCAGCCCGGGACTAGCCACAGATACGCAGTATTTT. Looking up the rest from reference TRBV5-1 and TRBJ2-3 gives the full variable domain: KAGVTQTPRYLIKTRGQQVTLSCSPISGHRSVSWYQQTPGQGLQFLFEYFSETQRNKGNFPGRFSGRQFSNSRSEMNVSTLELGDSALYLCASSPGLATDTQYFGPGTRLTVL.

The chain uses TRBV15 and TRBJ2-7, with 7 bases lining up with TRBD1. The V gene's germline CDR1 is LNHNV and CDR2 YYDKDF (reference sequence). V was pared by 5 bases and J by 2 bases, with 9 bases of the junction left unmatched. The CDR3 covers 15 residues. The CDR3 reads CATSEDRARPYEQYF. The CDR3, as DNA: TGTGCCACCAGCGAAGACAGGGCCAGACCCTACGAGCAGTACTTC.

This chain links TRBV5-6 with TRBJ1-1, with 10 bases that match TRBD1. After removal of 4 bases from V and 4 bases from J, the junction contained 4 bases not matched to a gene. The CDR3 extends over 14 amino acids. CDR1 is SGHDT and CDR2 is YYEEEE in the germline V gene. In DNA, the CDR3 is TGTGCCAGCAGCCTAGGGACAGGGGCCACTGAAGCTTTCTTT. Protein: CASSLGTGATEAFF. The whole variable domain, filled in from reference TRBV5-6 and TRBJ1-1, reads DAGVTQSPTHLIKTRGQQVTLRCSPKSGHDTVSWYQQALGQGPQFIFQYYEEEERQRGNFPDRFSGHQFPNYSSELNVNALLLGDSALYLCASSLGTGATEAFFGQGTRLTVV.

V and J are TRBV19 and TRBJ1-5; the match to TRBD1 covers 8 bases. Trimming took 3 bases from V and 7 from J; bases not matched to a gene: 5. The CDR3 sequence is 14 residues long. The germline V gene encodes CDR1 LNHDA and CDR2 SQIVND (reference sequence). The CDR3 DNA reads TGTGCCAGTAGTATCGGGACAGGTCGCCAGCCCCAGCATTTT. Translating gives CASSIGTGRQPQHF.

This chain joins TRBV9 and TRBJ2-1; D might be TRBD2 (6 bases). This CDR3 comprises 14 residues. The V gene lost 2 bases and the J gene lost 6 bases, with 12 bases spanning the gap. Germline CDR1 is SGDLS and CDR2 is YYNGEE. CDR3 in amino acids: CASSVGGASNEQFF. Here the CDR3 DNA reads TGTGCCAGCAGCGTGGGGGGAGCGTCCAATGAGCAGTTCTTC.

The chain couples TRBV5-1 to TRBJ1-1; D not certain. Trimming stripped 4 bases from V and 4 bases from J, with 11 bases between. The CDR3 is 13 amino acids. The germline V gene encodes CDR1 SGHRS and CDR2 YFSETQ. The CDR3 DNA is TGCGCCAGCAGCCTACCCGGTGGCACTGAAGCTTTCTTT. It translates to CASSLPGGTEAFF. The full variable domain, with the rest looked up from reference TRBV5-1 and TRBJ1-1, is KAGVTQTPRYLIKTRGQQVTLSCSPISGHRSVSWYQQTPGQGLQFLFEYFSETQRNKGNFPGRFSGRQFSNSRSEMNVSTLELGDSALYLCASSLPGGTEAFFGQGTRLTVV.

A single count supports this clone. The rearrangement uses TRBV5-5 and TRBJ1-1; 10 nucleotides match TRBD1. With V trimmed by 0 bases and J by 0 bases, 2 bases remained unmatched. The V gene's germline CDR1 is SGHKS and CDR2 YYEKEE (reference sequence). The CDR3 is 16 amino acids. The DNA of the CDR3 is TGTGCCAGCAGCTTGGGGGACAGGGGTATGAACACTGAAGCTTTCTTT. Translating it yields CASSLGDRGMNTEAFF. Full variable domain (missing parts from reference TRBV5-5 and TRBJ1-1): DAGVTQSPTHLIKTRGQQVTLRCSPISGHKSVSWYQQVLGQGPQFIFQYYEKEERGRGNFPDRFSARQFPNYSSELNVNALLLGDSALYLCASSLGDRGMNTEAFFGQGTRLTVV.